Below, 13 T cell receptor beta chains from the same sample are listed, as sequenced in a study of T-cell reconstitution after alpha-beta-depleted transplantation in children. Using unique molecular identifiers, the investigators prepared the TCRbeta library. A single record per CDR3 protein comes from TCRdb applying MiXCR to the PCR reads. Of some 830,000 distinct CDR3 sequences listed, 16% are singletons. This specimen was PBMCs, mostly from graft donor cells, taken 360 days after TCRalphabeta/CD19-depleted stem cell transplant. Source of these receptors: a male patient between 5 and 17 years old who had a stem cell transplant for acute lymphoblastic leukemia, so the T cells may come from the graft donor.

The chain has TRBV11-2 and TRBJ2-5; weak D call: TRBD1 (6 bases). The CDR3 covers 14 residues. V lost 3 bases, J lost 3 bases, and 11 bases lay in between. Per germline, CDR1 SGHAT and CDR2 FQNNGV. In DNA form, the CDR3 reads TGTGCCAGCAGCTTCGTCGCAGGGGAAGAGACCCAGTACTTC. Translating it yields CASSFVAGEETQYF.

The rearrangement uses TRBV7-2 and TRBJ2-4; unclear D gene. V shed 1 base and J shed 1 base, with 8 bases lying between them. The CDR3 totals 15 residues. The germline CDR1 and CDR2 sequences are SGHTA and FQGNSA. The CDR3, as DNA: TGTGCCAGCAGCTTAGTGGGGAAGGCCAAAAACATTCAGTACTTC. It codes for CASSLVGKAKNIQYF.

This rearrangement joins TRBV7-9 to TRBJ2-2, with D possibly being TRBD1 (6 bases). The ends were cut back, 5 bases at V and 10 bases at J, with 14 bases in the middle. The CDR3 contains 13 residues. Germline V gene sequence: CDR1 SEHNR, CDR2 FQNEAQ (reference sequence). The CDR3 loop is CASSLTAGVELFF. The CDR3 nucleotides read TGTGCCAGCAGCCTCACGGCAGGGGTGGAGCTGTTTTTT.

This clonotype has ten or more counts. The chain employs TRBV5-1 and TRBJ2-1; no clear D gene. Per germline, CDR1 SGHRS and CDR2 YFSETQ. The CDR3 contains 12 residues. The germline V and J ends were trimmed by 0 bases and 9 bases, with 7 bases remaining between them. The DNA of the CDR3 is TGCGCCAGCAGCTTGGCTGGGGTTGAGCAGTTCTTC. It codes for CASSLAGVEQFF.

This sequence joins TRBV25-1 and TRBJ2-7, with D possibly being TRBD2 (6 bases). The CDR3 loop spans 15 amino acids. Germline CDR1 reads MGHDK; CDR2 reads SYGVNS. With 3 bases removed from V and 2 bases from J, the gap between germline ends came to 14 bases. CDR3: CASSDMGLIPYEQYF. Here the CDR3 DNA reads TGTGCCAGCAGTGACATGGGACTGATTCCCTACGAGCAGTACTTC.

With respect to this clonotype: A junction boundary mismatches the germline segment, possibly from a read error. The chain is built from TRBV20-1 and TRBJ1-4; 8 bases line up with TRBD1. CDR1 is DFQATT, CDR2 SNEGSKA, per germline (reference sequence). The CDR3 contains 17 residues. The CDR3 sequence: CCARDPRGQRTNEKLFF. The CDR3 DNA follows: TGCTGTGCTAGAGATCCCAGGGGGCAGAGAACTAATGAAAAACTGTTTTTT.

This clonotype was found a few times. J is TRBJ1-2 and V is TRBV10-3; 7 positions match TRBD1. V lost 4 bases to trimming and J lost 4 bases; unmatched junction nucleotides: 3. Per the germline V gene, CDR1 is ENHRY and CDR2 is SYGVKD. This CDR3 comprises 13 residues. DNA of the CDR3: TGTGCCATCAGTGCGACAGGGCCCTATGGCTACACCTTC. Translating it yields CAISATGPYGYTF.

V is TRBV4-1 and J is TRBJ1-3, with a possible D match to TRBD1 (6 bases). Trimming shortened V by 5 bases and J by 2 bases, and 13 bases separated the two germline ends. CDR1 and CDR2 from the germline V gene are MGHRA and YSYEKL. The CDR3 contains 15 residues. CDR3 coding DNA: TGCGCCAGCAGCTTCAGCAAGGGGGCTGGAAACACCATATATTTT. Protein: CASSFSKGAGNTIYF.

This clonotype was seen a handful of times. This rearrangement joins TRBV5-1 to TRBJ2-1; TRBD2 aligns across 9 bases. The V gene end was trimmed by 0 bases and the J gene end by 5 bases; junction bases not matched to a gene: 6. CDR1 SGHRS and CDR2 YFSETQ come from the germline V gene. The CDR3 sequence is 16 residues long. CDR3 DNA: TGCGCCAGCAGCTTGGTGGCGGGAGGGCCCAACAATGAGCAGTTCTTC. Amino acids: CASSLVAGGPNNEQFF.

This rearrangement joins TRBV24-1 to TRBJ2-5, with 9 bases identical to TRBD1. From germline, CDR1 is KGHDR and CDR2 SFDVKD. This CDR3 has 14 amino acids. The J segment lost 7 bases and the V segment lost 4 bases, leaving 6 bases of the junction unmatched. CDR3 loop: CATSDPTGGVTQYF. DNA of the CDR3: TGTGCCACCAGTGACCCGACAGGGGGTGTGACCCAGTACTTC.

The gene calls are TRBV9 and TRBJ1-2; 7 bases are shared with TRBD1. Germline trimming cut 2 bases from V and 3 bases from J; bases unmatched to any gene: 10. Germline V gene sequence: CDR1 SGDLS, CDR2 YYNGEE. CDR3 length: 16 amino acids. The DNA for the CDR3 is TGTGCCAGCAGCGTCGACGGGTGGCAGGGGGACTATGGCTACACCTTC. Translating gives CASSVDGWQGDYGYTF.

CDR3 loop: CSAQKGYYEQYF. CDR3 DNA sequence: TGCAGCGCCCAGAAGGGGTACTACGAGCAGTACTTC. The chain couples TRBV29-1 to TRBJ2-7, with D tentatively TRBD1 (5 bases). The CDR3 totals 12 residues. CDR1 is SQVTM, CDR2 ANQGSEA, per germline. Deletions cut 7 bases from V and 3 bases from J, with 13 bases between.

This clonotype occurred many times. The chain employs TRBV12-3 or TRBV12-4 and TRBJ2-7; no reliable D call. CDR3 length: 16 residues. V dropped 5 bases and J dropped 0 bases, with 17 bases sitting between them. CDR3 region: CASSVTGSPSSYEQYF. The CDR3 DNA is TGTGCCAGCAGTGTAACCGGGTCTCCGAGCTCCTACGAGCAGTACTTC.